This T cell receptor beta chain was documented in a study of spatial heterogeneity in lung cancer. Across the whole study: Detected sequences consistently included more beta-chain ones than alpha-chain ones.

This clonotype was seen ten or more times. Its antigen is undetermined. Study outcomes and limitations: It was found that expanded intratumoral alpha and beta TCR counts tracked tumor mutation counts.

Stated time point: sample taken at primary tumor resection. The donor population consisted of more than 55 patients with untreated, early-stage non-small cell lung cancer. Unsorted whole RNA of tumor, nontumor lung or frozen PBMC was sequenced. In the library, each TCR cDNA molecule bore its own unique molecular identifier. TCRdb called the 5' RACE reads again in MiXCR, with one record for every CDR3 protein. In the table there are tens of thousands of distinct CDR3 sequences, around a sixth of which are singletons. The CDR3 is 15 amino acids. The V and J ends lost 1 base and 2 bases, in that order; junction bases with no gene match: 4. The germline CDR1 and CDR2 sequences are SGHVS and FQNEAQ.

This rearrangement joins TRBV7-8 to TRBJ2-5; 7 bases are shared with TRBD2. The sequenced sample was lung tumor tissue, obtained at surgery. The TCR originated in a female donor with early-stage non-small cell lung cancer. The CDR3 DNA is TGTGCCAGCAGCTTAGGACTAGCTCGGCAAGAGACCCAGTACTTC. This encodes CASSLGLARQETQYF.